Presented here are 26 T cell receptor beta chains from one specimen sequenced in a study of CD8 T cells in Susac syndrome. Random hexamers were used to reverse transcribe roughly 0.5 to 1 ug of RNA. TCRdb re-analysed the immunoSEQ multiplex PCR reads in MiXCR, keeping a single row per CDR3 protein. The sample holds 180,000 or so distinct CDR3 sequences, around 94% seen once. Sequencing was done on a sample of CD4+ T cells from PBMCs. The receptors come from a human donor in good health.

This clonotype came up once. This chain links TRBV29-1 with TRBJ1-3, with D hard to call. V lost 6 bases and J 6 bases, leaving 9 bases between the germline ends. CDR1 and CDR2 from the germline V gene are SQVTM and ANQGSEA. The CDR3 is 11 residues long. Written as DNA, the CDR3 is TGCAGCGTGGACGGAGAAAACACCATATATTTT. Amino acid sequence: CSVDGENTIYF.

The DNA of the CDR3 is TGTGCCTGGAGTCCCCTCCACTGGGGCCAAGAGACCCAGTACTTC. Protein product: CAWSPLHWGQETQYF. The chain couples TRBV30 to TRBJ2-5; D is unresolved. V lost 2 bases and J 1 base, leaving 14 bases between the germline ends. Germline V CDR1 and CDR2: GTSNPN, SVGIG (reference sequence). The CDR3 sequence is 15 residues long.

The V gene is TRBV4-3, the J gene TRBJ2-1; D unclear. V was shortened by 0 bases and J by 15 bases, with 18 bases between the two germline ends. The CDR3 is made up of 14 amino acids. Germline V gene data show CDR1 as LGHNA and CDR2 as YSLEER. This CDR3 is CASSQDRADARPFF. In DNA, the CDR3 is TGCGCCAGCAGCCAAGATCGGGCGGACGCACGGCCGTTCTTC.

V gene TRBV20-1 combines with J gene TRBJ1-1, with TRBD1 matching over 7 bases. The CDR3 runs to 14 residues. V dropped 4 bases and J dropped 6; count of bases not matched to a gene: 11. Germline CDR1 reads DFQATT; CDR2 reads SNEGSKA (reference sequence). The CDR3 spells CSATIRQGRAEAFF. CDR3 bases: TGCAGTGCTACGATAAGACAGGGTCGGGCTGAAGCTTTCTTT.

The CDR3 nucleotides read TGTGCCAGCAGTGAAGAACTGGGGACGCAGTATTTT. As protein: CASSEELGTQYF. V is TRBV2 and J is TRBJ2-3; D ambiguous. CDR1 SNHLY and CDR2 FYNNEI come from the germline V gene. Trimming left V 1 base short and J 9 bases short, with 8 bases between. CDR3 length: 12 residues.

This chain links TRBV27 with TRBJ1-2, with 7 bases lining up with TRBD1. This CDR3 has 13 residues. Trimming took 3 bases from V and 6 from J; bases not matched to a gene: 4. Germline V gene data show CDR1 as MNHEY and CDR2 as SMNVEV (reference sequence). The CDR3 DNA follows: TGTGCCAGCAGTTTGCACAGGGGTAATGGCTACACCTTC. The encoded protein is CASSLHRGNGYTF.

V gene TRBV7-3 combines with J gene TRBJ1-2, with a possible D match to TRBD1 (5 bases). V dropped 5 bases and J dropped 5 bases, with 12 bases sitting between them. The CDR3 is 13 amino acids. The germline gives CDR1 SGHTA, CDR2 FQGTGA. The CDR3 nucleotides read TGTGCCAGCAGCCGGGACGGAACTTATGGCTACACCTTC. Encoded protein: CASSRDGTYGYTF.

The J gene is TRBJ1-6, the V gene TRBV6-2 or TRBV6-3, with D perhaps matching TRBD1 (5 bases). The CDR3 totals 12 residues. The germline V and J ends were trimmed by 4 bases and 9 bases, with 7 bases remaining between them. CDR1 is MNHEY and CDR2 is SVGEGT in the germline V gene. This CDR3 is CASSSGRSPLHF. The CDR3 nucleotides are TGTGCCAGCAGTTCGGGACGTTCACCCCTCCACTTT.

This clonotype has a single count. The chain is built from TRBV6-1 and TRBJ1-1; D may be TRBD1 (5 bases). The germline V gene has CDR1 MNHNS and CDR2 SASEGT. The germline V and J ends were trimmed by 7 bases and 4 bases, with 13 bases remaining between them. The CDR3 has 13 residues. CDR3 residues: CASTPPGGTEAFF. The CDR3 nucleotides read TGTGCCAGCACCCCGCCCGGGGGCACTGAAGCTTTCTTT.

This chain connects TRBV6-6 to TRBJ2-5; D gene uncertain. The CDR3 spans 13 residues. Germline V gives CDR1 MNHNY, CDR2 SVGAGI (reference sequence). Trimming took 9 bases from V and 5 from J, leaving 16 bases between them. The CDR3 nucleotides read TGTGCCAGTTCTCCGTATCTTGGTGAGACCCAGTACTTC. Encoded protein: CASSPYLGETQYF.

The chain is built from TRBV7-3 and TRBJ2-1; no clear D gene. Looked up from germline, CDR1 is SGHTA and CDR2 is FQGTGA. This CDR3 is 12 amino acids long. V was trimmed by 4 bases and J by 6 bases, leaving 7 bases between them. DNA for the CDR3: TGTGCCAGCAGCTCGATCGGCAATGAGCAGTTCTTC. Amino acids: CASSSIGNEQFF.

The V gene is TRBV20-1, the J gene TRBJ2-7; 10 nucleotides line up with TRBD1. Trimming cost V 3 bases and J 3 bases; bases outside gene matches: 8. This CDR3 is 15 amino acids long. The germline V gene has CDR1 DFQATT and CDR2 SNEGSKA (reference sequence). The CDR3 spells CSASRLGQGIYEQYF. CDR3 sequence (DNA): TGCAGTGCTAGCCGCTTGGGACAGGGGATCTACGAGCAGTACTTC.

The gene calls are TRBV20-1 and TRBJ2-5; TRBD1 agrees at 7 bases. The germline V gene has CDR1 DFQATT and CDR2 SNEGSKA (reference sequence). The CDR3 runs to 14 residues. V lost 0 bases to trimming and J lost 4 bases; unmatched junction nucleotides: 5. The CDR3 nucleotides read TGCAGTGCTAGAGACCCACAGGGGAGAGAGACCCAGTACTTC. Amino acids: CSARDPQGRETQYF.

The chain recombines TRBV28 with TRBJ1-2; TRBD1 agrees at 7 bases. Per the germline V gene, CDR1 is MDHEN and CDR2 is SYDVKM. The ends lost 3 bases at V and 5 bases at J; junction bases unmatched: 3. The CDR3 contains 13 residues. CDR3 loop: CASSFTGVYGYTF. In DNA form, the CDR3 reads TGTGCCAGCAGTTTTACAGGGGTGTATGGCTACACCTTC.

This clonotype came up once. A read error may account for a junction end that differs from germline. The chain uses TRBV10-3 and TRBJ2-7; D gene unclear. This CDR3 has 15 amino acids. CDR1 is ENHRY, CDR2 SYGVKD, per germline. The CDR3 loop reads CAISERPQDSYGQYF. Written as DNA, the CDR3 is TGTGCCATCAGTGAACGGCCGCAGGATAGCTACGGGCAGTACTTC.

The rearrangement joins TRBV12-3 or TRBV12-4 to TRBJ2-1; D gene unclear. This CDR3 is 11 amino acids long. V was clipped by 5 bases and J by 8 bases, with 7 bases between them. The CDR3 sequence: CASSLVDEQFF. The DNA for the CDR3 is TGTGCCAGCAGTCTCGTGGATGAGCAGTTCTTC.

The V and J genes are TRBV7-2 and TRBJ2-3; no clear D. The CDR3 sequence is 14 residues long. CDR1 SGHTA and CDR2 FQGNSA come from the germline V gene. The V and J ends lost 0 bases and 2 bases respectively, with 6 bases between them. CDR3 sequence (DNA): TGTGCCAGCAGCTTAGCACGGCCCACAGATACGCAGTATTTT. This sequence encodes CASSLARPTDTQYF. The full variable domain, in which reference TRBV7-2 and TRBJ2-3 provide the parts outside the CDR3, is GAGVSQSPSNKVTEKGKDVELRCDPISGHTALYWYRQSLGQGLEFLIYFQGNSAPDKSGLPSDRFSAERTGGSVSTLTIQRTQQEDSAVYLCASSLARPTDTQYFGPGTRLTVL.

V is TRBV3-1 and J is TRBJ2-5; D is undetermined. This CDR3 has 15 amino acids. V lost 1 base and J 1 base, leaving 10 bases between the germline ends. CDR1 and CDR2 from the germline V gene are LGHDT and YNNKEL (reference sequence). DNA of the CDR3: TGTGCCAGCAGCCAAGCCGCAGGCCCCCAAGAGACCCAGTACTTC. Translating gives CASSQAAGPQETQYF.

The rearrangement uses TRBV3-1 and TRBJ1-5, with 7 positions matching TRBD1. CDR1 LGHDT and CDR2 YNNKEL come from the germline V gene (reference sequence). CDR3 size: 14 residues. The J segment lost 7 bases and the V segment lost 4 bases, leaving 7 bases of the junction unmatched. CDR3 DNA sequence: TGTGCCAGCAGCCGCGACAGGGTTGGCCAGCCCCAGCATTTT. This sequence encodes CASSRDRVGQPQHF. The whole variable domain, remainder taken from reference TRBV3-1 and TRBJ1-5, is DTAVSQTPKYLVTQMGNDKSIKCEQNLGHDTMYWYKQDSKKFLKIMFSYNNKELIINETVPNRFSPKSPDKAHLNLHINSLELGDSAVYFCASSRDRVGQPQHFGDGTRLSIL.

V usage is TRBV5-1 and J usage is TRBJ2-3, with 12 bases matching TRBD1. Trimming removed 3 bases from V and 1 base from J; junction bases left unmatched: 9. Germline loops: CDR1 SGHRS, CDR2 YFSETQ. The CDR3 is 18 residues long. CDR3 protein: CASSYGTGGALGTDTQYF. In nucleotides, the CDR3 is TGCGCCAGCAGCTACGGGACAGGGGGCGCTTTGGGCACAGATACGCAGTATTTT.

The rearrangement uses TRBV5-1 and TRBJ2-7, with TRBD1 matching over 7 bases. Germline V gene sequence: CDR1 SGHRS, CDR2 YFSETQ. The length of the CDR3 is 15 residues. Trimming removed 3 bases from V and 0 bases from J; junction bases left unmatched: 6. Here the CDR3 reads CASSSRQGTSYEQYF. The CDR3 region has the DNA TGCGCCAGCAGCTCGAGACAGGGCACCTCCTACGAGCAGTACTTC.

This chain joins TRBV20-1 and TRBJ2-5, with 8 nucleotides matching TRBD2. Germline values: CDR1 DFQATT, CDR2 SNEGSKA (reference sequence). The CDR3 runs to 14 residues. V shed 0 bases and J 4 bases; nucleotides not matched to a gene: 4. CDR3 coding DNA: TGCAGTGCTAGAGAACCGGGGGGGCGAGAGACCCAGTACTTC. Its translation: CSAREPGGRETQYF.

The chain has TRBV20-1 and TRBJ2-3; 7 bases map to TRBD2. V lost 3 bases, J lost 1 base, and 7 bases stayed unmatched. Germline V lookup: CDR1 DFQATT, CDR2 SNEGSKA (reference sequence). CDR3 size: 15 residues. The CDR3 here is CSASDGGSGTDTQYF. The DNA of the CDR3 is TGCAGTGCTAGCGACGGGGGGAGTGGCACAGATACGCAGTATTTT.

CDR3 DNA: TGTGCCTGGAGTGTGACGGGGGGGCCGGGCGAGCAGTACTTC. This gives the protein CAWSVTGGPGEQYF. J is TRBJ2-7 and V is TRBV30; 8 bases agree with TRBD2. CDR1 and CDR2 from the germline V gene are GTSNPN and SVGIG (reference sequence). CDR3 length equals 14 residues. With 0 bases clipped from V and 6 bases from J, the junction kept 7 bases outside the gene matches.

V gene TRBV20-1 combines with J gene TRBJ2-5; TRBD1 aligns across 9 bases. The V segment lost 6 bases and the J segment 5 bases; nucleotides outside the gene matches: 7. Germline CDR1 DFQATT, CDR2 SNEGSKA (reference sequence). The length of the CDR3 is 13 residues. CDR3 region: CSATDRGVETQYF. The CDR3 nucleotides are TGCAGTGCAACGGACAGGGGTGTTGAGACCCAGTACTTC.

The CDR3 region has the DNA TGTGCCAGCAGTCCTCTCAGGGGTGGCTACACCTTC. As protein: CASSPLRGGYTF. The V call is TRBV27, the J call TRBJ1-2, with D maybe TRBD1 (6 bases). The CDR3 has 12 residues. Looked up from germline, CDR1 is MNHEY and CDR2 is SMNVEV (reference sequence). V shed 5 bases and J shed 7 bases, with 11 bases lying between them.